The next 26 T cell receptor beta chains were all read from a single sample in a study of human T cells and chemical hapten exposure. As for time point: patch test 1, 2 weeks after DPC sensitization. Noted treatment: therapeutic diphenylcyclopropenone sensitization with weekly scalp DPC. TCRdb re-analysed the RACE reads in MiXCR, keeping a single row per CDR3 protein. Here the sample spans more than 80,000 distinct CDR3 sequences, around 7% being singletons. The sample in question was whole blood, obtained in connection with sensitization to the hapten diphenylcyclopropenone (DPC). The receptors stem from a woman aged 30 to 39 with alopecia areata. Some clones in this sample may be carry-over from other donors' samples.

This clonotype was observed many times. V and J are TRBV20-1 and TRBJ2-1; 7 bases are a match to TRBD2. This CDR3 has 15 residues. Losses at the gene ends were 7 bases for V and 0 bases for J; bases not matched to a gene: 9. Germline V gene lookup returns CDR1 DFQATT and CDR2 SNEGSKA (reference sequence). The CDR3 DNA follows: TGCAGTGTTGAGGAGCGGGGCCGCTCCTACAATGAGCAGTTCTTC. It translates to CSVEERGRSYNEQFF.

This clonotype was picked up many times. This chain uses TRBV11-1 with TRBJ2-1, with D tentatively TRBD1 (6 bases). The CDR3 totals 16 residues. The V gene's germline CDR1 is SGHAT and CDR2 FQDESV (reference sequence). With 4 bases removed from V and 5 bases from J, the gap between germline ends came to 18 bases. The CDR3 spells CASSSRGVRINNEQFF. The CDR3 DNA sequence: TGTGCCAGCAGCTCCAGGGGAGTACGAATCAACAATGAGCAGTTCTTC.

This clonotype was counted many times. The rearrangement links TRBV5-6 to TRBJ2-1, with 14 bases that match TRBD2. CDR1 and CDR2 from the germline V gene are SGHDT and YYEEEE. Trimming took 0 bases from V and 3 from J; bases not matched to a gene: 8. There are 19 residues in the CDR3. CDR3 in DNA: TGTGCCAGCAGCTTGGAAGGCGAGGGACTAGCGGGGGACTACAATGAGCAGTTCTTC. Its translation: CASSLEGEGLAGDYNEQFF.

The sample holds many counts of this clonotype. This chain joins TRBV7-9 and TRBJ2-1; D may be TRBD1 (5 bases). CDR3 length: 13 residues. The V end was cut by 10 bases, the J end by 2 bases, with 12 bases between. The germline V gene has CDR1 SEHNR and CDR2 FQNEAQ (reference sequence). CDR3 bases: TGTGCCACCCCTAGGGGTACCTACAATGAGCAGTTCTTC. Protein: CATPRGTYNEQFF.

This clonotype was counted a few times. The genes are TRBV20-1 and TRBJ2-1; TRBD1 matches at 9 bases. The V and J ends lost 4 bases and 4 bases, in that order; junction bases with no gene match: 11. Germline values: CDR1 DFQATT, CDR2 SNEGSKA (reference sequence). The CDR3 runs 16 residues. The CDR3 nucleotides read TGCAGTGCTATGGACACCGGGACAGGGACTTACAATGAGCAGTTCTTC. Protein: CSAMDTGTGTYNEQFF.

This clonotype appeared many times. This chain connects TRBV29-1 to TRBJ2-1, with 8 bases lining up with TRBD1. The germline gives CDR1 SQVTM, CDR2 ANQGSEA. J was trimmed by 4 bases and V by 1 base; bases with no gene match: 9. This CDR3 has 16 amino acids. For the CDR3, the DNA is TGCAGCGTTGAAGGGGGGGCAGGGGGCTTATACAATGAGCAGTTCTTC. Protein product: CSVEGGAGGLYNEQFF.

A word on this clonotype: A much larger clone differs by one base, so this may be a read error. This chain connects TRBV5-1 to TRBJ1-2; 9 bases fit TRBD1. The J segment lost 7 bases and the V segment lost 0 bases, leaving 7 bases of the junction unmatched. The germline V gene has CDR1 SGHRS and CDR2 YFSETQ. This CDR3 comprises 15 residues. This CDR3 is CASSLGDRERGGYTF. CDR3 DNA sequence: TGCGCCAGCAGCTTGGGGGACAGGGAGCGTGGTGGCTACACCTTC.

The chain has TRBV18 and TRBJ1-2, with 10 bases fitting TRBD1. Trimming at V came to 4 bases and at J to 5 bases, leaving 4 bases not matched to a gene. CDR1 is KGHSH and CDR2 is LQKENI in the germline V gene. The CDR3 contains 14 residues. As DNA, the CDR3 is TGTGCCAGCTCACAGCTGGGACAGGGGTATGGCTACACCTTC. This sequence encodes CASSQLGQGYGYTF.

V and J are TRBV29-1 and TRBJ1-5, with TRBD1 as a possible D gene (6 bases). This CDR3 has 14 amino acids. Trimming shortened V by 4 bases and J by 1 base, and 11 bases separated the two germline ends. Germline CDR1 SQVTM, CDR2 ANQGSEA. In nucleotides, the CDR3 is TGCAGCGTTGCACAGGGCCTAAGCAATCAGCCCCAGCATTTT. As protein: CSVAQGLSNQPQHF.

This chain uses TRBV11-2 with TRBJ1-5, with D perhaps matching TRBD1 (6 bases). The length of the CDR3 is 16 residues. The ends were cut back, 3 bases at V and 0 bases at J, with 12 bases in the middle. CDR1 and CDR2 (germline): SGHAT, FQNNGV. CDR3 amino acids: CASSLRGADSNQPQHF. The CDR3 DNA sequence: TGTGCCAGCAGCTTGAGGGGGGCGGATAGCAATCAGCCCCAGCATTTT.

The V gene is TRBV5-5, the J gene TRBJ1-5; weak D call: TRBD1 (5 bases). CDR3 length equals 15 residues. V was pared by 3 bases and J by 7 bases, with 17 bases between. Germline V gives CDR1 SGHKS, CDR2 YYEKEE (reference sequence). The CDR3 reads CASSWDAFPRQPQHF. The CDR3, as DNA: TGTGCCAGCAGCTGGGACGCGTTCCCGAGACAGCCCCAGCATTTT.

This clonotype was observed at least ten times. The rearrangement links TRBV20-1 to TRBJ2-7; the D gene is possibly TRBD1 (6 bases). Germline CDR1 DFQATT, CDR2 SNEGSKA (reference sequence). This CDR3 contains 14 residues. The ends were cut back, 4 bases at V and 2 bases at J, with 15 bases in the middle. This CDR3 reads CSAIGDRPTYEQYF. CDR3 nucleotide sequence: TGCAGTGCTATAGGCGACAGGCCTACCTACGAGCAGTACTTC.

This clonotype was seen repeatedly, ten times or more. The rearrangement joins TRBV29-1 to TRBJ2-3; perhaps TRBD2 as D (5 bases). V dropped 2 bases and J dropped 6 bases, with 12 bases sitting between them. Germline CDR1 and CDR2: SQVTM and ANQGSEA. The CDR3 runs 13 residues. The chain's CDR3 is CSVEFSGMDTQYF. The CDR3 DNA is TGCAGCGTTGAATTCTCCGGGATGGATACGCAGTATTTT.

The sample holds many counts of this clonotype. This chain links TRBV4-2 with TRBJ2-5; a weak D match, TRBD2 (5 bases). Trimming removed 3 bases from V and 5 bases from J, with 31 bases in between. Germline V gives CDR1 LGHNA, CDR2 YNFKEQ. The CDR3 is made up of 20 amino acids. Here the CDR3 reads CASSHSVGVGEGHRGETQYF. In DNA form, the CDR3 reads TGTGCCAGCAGCCATTCGGTTGGCGTAGGCGAGGGCCATCGAGGGGAGACCCAGTACTTC.

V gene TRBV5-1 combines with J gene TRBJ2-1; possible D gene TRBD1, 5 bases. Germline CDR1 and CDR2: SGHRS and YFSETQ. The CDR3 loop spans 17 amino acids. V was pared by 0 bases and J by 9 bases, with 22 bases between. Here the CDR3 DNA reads TGCGCCAGCAGCTTGGCCGTGACAGAAGGAATCCCCACTGAGCAGTTCTTC. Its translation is CASSLAVTEGIPTEQFF. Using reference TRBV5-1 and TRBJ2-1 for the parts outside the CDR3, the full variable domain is KAGVTQTPRYLIKTRGQQVTLSCSPISGHRSVSWYQQTPGQGLQFLFEYFSETQRNKGNFPGRFSGRQFSNSRSEMNVSTLELGDSALYLCASSLAVTEGIPTEQFFGPGTRLTVL.

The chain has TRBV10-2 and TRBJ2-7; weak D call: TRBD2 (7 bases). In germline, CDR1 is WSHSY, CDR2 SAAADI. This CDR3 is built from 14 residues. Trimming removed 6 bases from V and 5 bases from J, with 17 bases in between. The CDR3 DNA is TGCGCCAGCAGCGGCGGGACGGGGGGCCACGAGCAGTACTTC. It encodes CASSGGTGGHEQYF.

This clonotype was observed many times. CDR3 DNA: TGCAGCGTGGGACAGGGGGCATACACTGAAGCTTTCTTT. This gives the protein CSVGQGAYTEAFF. The gene calls are TRBV29-1 and TRBJ1-1; 12 positions agree with TRBD1. The ends lost 6 bases at V and 3 bases at J; junction bases unmatched: 2. Germline CDR1 is SQVTM and CDR2 is ANQGSEA. This CDR3 has 13 residues.

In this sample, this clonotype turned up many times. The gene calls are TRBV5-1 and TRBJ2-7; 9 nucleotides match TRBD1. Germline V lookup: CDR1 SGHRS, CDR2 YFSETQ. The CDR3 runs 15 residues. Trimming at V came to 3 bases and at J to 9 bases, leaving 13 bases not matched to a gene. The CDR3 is CASSWDRVNQRRQYF. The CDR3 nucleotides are TGCGCCAGCAGCTGGGACAGGGTGAACCAAAGGCGGCAGTACTTC. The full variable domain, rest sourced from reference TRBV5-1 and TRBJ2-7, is KAGVTQTPRYLIKTRGQQVTLSCSPISGHRSVSWYQQTPGQGLQFLFEYFSETQRNKGNFPGRFSGRQFSNSRSEMNVSTLELGDSALYLCASSWDRVNQRRQYFGPGTRLTVT.

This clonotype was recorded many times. Here the CDR3 reads CASRGPSQGNKQNYGYTF. CDR3 DNA: TGTGCCAGCAGAGGACCCTCCCAGGGGAATAAGCAAAACTATGGCTACACCTTC. J is TRBJ1-2 and V is TRBV12-3 or TRBV12-4; D possibly corresponds to TRBD1 (6 bases). The V and J ends lost 6 bases and 2 bases respectively, with 25 bases between them. The CDR3 sequence is 18 residues long.

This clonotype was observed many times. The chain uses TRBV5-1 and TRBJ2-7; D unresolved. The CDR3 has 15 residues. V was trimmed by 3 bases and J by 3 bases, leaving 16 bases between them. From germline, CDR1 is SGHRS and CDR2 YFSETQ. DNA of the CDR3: TGCGCCAGCAGCTCAAGGTACGACGGAAGCTACGAGCAGTACTTC. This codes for CASSSRYDGSYEQYF. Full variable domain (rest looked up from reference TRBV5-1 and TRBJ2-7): KAGVTQTPRYLIKTRGQQVTLSCSPISGHRSVSWYQQTPGQGLQFLFEYFSETQRNKGNFPGRFSGRQFSNSRSEMNVSTLELGDSALYLCASSSRYDGSYEQYFGPGTRLTVT.

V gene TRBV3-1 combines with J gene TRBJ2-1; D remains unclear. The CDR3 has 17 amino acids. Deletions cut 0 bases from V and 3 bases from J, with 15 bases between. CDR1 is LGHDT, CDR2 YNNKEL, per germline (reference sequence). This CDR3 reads CASSQESWLNIYNEQFF. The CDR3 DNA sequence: TGTGCCAGCAGCCAAGAAAGTTGGCTAAACATCTACAATGAGCAGTTCTTC.

The CDR3 sequence: CASSDGTGLLNYGYTF. The CDR3 DNA follows: TGTGCCAGCAGCGACGGGACAGGCCTACTGAACTATGGCTACACCTTC. V usage is TRBV5-5 and J usage is TRBJ1-2, with 8 bases lining up with TRBD1. J gave up 2 bases and V 4 bases, and 10 bases lay outside the gene matches. The CDR3 covers 16 residues. Germline lookup yields CDR1 SGHKS and CDR2 YYEKEE (reference sequence).

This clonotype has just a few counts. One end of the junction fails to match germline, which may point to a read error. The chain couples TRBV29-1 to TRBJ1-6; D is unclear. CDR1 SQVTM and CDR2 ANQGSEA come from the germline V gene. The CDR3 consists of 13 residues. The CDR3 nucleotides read TGCAGCGTTGGGGGTTTGCCTAATTCACCCCTCAACTTT. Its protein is CSVGGLPNSPLNF.

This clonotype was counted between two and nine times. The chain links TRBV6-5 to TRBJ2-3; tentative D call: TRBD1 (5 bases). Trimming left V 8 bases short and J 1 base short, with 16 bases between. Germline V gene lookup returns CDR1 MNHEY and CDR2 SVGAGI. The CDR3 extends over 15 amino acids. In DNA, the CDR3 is TGTGCCAGCTCCTATTCCCAGGGCCGCACAGATACGCAGTATTTT. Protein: CASSYSQGRTDTQYF.

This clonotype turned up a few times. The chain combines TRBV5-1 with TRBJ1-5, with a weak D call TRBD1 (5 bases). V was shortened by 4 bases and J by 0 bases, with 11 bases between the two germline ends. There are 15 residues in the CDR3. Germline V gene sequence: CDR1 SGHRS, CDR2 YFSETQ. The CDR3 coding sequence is TGCGCCAGCAGCCTGGGGGAAGCTAGCAATCAGCCCCAGCATTTT. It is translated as CASSLGEASNQPQHF.

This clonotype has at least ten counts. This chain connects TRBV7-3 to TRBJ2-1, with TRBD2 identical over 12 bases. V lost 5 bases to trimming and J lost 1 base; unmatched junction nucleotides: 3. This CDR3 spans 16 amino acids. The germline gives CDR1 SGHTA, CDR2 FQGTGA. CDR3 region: CASSATSGGSYNEQFF. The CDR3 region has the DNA TGTGCCAGCAGCGCAACTAGCGGGGGGTCCTACAATGAGCAGTTCTTC.